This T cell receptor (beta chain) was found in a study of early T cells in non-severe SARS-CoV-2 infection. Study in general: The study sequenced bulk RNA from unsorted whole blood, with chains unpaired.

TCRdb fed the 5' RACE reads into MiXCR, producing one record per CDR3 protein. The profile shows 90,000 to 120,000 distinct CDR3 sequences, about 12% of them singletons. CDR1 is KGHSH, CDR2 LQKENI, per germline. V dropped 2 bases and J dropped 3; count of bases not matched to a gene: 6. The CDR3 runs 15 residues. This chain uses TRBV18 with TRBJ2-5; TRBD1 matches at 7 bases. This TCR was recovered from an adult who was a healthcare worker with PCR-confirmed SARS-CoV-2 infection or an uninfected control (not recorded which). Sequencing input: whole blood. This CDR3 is CASSPMPGGKETQYF. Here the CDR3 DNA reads TGTGCCAGCTCACCAATGCCAGGGGGAAAAGAGACCCAGTACTTC.